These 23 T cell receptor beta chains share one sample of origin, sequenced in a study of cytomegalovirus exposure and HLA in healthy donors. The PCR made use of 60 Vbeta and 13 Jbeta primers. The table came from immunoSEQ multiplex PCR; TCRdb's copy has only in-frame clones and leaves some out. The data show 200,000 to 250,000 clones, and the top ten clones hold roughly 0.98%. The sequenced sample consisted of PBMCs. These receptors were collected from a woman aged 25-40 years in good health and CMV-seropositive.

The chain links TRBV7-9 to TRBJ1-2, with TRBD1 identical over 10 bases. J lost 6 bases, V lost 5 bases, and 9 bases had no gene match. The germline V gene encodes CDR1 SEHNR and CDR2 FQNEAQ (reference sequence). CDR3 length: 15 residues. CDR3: CASSRNDRGPDGYTF. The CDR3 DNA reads TGTGCCAGCAGCCGAAACGACAGGGGGCCGGATGGCTACACCTTC. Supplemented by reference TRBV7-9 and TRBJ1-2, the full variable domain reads DTGVSQNPRHKITKRGQNVTFRCDPISEHNRLYWYRQTLGQGPEFLTYFQNEAQLEKSRLLSDRFSAERPKGSFSTLEIQRTEQGDSAMYLCASSRNDRGPDGYTFGSGTRLTVV.

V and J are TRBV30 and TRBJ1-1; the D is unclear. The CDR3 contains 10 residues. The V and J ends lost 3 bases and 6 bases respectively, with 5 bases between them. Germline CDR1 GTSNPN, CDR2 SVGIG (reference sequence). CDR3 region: CAWRSPEAFF. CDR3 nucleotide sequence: TGTGCCTGGAGGAGCCCTGAAGCTTTCTTT.

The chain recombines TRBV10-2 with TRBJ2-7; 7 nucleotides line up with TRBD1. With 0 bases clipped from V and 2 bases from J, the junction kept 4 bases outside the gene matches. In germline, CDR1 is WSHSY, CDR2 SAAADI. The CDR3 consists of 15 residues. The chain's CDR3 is CASSESPQGAYEQYF. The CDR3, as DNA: TGCGCCAGCAGTGAGTCCCCCCAGGGGGCCTACGAGCAGTACTTC.

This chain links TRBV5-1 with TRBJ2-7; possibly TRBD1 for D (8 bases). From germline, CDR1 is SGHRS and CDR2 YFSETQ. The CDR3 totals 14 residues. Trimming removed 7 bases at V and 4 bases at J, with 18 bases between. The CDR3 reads CASGGGTGIYEQYF. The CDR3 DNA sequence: TGCGCCAGCGGGGGGGGGACAGGAATTTACGAGCAGTACTTC.

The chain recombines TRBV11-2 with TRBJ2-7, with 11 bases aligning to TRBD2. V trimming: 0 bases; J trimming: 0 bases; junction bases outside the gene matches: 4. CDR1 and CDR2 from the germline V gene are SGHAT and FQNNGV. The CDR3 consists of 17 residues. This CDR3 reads CASSLEVGLADSYEQYF. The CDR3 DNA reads TGTGCCAGCAGCTTAGAAGTGGGACTAGCGGACTCCTACGAGCAGTACTTC.

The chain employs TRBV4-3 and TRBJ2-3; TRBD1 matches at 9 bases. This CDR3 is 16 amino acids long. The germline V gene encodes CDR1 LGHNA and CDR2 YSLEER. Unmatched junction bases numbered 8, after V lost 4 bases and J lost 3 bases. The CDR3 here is CASSRSRGQGTDTQYF. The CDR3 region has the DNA TGCGCCAGCAGCCGCTCACGGGGACAGGGAACAGATACGCAGTATTTT.

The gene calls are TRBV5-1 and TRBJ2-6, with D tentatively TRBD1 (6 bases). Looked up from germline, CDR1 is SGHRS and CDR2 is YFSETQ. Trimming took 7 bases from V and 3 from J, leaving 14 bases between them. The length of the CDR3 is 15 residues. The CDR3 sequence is CASAARGGGANVLTF. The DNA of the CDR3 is TGCGCCAGCGCTGCCAGGGGTGGTGGGGCCAACGTCCTGACTTTC.

The CDR3: CATSFRLVQSGELFF. Written as DNA, the CDR3 is TGTGCCACCAGCTTTCGCCTTGTCCAGTCGGGGGAGCTGTTTTTT. The V call is TRBV15, the J call TRBJ2-2, with D hard to call. CDR1 is LNHNV, CDR2 YYDKDF, per germline (reference sequence). The CDR3 runs to 15 residues. The V gene lost 5 bases and the J gene lost 8 bases, with 18 bases spanning the gap.

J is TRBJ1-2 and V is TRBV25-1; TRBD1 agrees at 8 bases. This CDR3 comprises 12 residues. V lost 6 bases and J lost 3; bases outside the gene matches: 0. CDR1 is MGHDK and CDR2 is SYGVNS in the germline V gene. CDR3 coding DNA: TGTGCCAGCAGGACAGGGGACTATGGCTACACCTTC. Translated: CASRTGDYGYTF.

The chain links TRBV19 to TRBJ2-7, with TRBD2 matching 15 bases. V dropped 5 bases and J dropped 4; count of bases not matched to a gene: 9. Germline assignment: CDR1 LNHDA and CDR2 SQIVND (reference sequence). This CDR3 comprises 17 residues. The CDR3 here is CASSWTSGGATEYEQYF. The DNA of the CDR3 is TGTGCCAGTAGTTGGACTAGCGGGGGGGCCACGGAGTACGAGCAGTACTTC.

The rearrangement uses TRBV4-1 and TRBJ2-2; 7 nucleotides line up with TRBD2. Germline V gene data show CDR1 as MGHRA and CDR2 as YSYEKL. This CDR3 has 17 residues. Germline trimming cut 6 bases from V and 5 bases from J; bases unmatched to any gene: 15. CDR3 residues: CASRSGRAGVGTGELFF. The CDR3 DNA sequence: TGCGCCAGCAGGTCAGGCCGCGCGGGGGTCGGAACCGGGGAGCTGTTTTTT.

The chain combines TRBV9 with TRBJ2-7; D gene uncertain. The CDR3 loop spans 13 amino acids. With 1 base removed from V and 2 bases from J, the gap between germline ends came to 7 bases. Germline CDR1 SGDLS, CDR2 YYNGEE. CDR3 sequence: CASSVTDTYEQYF. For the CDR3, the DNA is TGTGCCAGCAGCGTAACAGACACCTACGAGCAGTACTTC.

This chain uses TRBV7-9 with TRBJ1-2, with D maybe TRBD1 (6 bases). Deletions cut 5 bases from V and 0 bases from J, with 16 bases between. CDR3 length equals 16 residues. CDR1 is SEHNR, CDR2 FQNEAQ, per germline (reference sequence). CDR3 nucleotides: TGTGCCAGCAGCCACGCCCGGACAGACCCTAACTATGGCTACACCTTC. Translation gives CASSHARTDPNYGYTF.

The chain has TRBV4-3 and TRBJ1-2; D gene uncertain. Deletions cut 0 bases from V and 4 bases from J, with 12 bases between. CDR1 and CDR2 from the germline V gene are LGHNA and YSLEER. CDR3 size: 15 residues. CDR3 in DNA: TGCGCCAGCAGCCAAGACTACTTTTCGGGCTATGGCTACACCTTC. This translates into CASSQDYFSGYGYTF.

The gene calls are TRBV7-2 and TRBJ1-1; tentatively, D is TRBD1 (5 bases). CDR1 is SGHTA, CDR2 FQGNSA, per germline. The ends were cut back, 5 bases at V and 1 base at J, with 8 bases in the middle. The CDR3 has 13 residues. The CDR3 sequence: CASSLGRNTEAFF. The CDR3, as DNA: TGTGCCAGCAGCCTGGGGCGGAACACTGAAGCTTTCTTT.

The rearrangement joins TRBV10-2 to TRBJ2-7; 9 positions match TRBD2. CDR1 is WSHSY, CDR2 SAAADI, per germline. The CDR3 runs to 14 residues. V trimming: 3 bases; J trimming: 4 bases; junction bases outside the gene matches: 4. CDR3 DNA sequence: TGCGCCAGCAGTGATCTAGCGGGAAGTTACGAGCAGTACTTC. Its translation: CASSDLAGSYEQYF.

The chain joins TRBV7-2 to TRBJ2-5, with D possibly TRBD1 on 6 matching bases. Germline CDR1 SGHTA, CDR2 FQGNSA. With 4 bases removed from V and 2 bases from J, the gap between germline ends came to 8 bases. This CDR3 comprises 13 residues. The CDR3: CASSSDRQETQYF. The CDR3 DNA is TGTGCCAGCAGCTCTGACAGGCAAGAGACCCAGTACTTC.

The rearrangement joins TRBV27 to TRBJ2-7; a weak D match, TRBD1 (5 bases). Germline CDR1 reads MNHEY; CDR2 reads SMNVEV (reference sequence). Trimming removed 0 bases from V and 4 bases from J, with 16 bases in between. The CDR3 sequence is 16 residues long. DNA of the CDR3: TGTGCCAGCAGTTTATCCCAGGGTTTCCCCTATTACGAGCAGTACTTC. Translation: CASSLSQGFPYYEQYF.

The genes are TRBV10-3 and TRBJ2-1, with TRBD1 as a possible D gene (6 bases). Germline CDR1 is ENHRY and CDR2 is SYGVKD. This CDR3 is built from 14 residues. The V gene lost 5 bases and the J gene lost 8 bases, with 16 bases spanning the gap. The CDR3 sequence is CAISPRQDADEQFF. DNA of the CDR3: TGTGCCATCAGTCCGCGACAGGACGCCGATGAGCAGTTCTTC.

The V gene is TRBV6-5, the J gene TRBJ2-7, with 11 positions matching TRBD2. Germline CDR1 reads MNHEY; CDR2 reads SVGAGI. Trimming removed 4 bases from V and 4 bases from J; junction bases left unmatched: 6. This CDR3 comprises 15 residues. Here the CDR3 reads CASSSTLAGVYEQYF. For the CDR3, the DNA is TGTGCCAGCAGTTCTACACTAGCGGGAGTGTACGAGCAGTACTTC.

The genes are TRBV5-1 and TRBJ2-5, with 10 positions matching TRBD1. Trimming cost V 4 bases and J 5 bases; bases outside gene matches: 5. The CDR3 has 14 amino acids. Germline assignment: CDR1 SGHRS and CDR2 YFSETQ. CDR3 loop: CASSQTDRGETQYF. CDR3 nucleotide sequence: TGCGCCAGCAGCCAAACGGACAGGGGGGAGACCCAGTACTTC. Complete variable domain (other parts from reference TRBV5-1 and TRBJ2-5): KAGVTQTPRYLIKTRGQQVTLSCSPISGHRSVSWYQQTPGQGLQFLFEYFSETQRNKGNFPGRFSGRQFSNSRSEMNVSTLELGDSALYLCASSQTDRGETQYFGPGTRLLVL.

DNA for the CDR3: TGTGCCAGCACCCGGGGACTCGGGGCGGACACCATATATTTT. This encodes CASTRGLGADTIYF. The gene calls are TRBV5-4 and TRBJ1-3, with a possible D match to TRBD1 (5 bases). Germline V gene lookup returns CDR1 SGHNT and CDR2 YYREEE (reference sequence). The CDR3 consists of 14 residues. V lost 6 bases, J lost 8 bases, and 18 bases lay in between.

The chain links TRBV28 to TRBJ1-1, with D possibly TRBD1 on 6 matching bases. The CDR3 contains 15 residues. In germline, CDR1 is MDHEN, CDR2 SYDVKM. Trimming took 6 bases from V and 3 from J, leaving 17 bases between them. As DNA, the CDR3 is TGTGCCAGCAGAGGACTGACAGGAAGATACACTGAAGCTTTCTTT. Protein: CASRGLTGRYTEAFF.